The clone carrying this T cell receptor (beta chain) was observed a few times. Produced via immunoSEQ multiplex PCR; TCRdb's table is partial and in-frame only. The sample yields approximately 440,000 clones, 70% to 90% seen once. V lost 0 bases to trimming and J lost 12 bases, with 12 bases between them. This CDR3 spans 13 amino acids. Germline values: CDR1 ENHRY, CDR2 SYGVKD. The data stem from a study of blood T cell repertoires in COVID-19. The wider study: COVID-19 samples from acute and convalescent phases originated in the United States, Italy and Spain.

The Seattle patients, enrolled during active infection, were followed longitudinally. The origin of this receptor is a woman in her forties or fifties with COVID-19, enrolled during active disease. Sample: peripheral blood. The chain is built from TRBV10-3 and TRBJ1-5; D remains ambiguous. The CDR3 DNA reads TGTGCCATCAGTGAGTCGTCAGGCCTTTACCAGCATTTT. The encoded protein is CAISESSGLYQHF.